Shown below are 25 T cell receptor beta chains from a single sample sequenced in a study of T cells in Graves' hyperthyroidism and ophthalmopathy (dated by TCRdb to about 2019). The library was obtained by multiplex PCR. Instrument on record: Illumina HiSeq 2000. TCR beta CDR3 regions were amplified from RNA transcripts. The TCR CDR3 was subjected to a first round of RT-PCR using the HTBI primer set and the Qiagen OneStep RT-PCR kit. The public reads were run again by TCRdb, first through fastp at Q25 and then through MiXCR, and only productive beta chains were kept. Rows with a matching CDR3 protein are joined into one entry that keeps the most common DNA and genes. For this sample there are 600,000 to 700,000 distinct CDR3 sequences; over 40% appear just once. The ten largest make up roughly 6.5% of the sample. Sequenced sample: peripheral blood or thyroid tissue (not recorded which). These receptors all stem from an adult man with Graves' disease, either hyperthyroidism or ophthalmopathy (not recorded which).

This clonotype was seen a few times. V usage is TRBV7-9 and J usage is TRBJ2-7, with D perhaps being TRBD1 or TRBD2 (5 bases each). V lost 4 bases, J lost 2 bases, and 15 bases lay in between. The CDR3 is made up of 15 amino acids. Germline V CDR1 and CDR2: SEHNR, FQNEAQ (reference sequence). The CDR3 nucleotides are TGTGCCAGCAGCTCCCTCGAGGGGCGACCCTACGAGCAGTACTTC. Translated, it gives CASSSLEGRPYEQYF.

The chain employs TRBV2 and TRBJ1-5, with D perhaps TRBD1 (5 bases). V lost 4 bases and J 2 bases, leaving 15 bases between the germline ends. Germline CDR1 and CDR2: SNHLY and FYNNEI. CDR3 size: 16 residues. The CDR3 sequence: CASSGGGGQGNQPQHF. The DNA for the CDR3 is TGTGCCAGCAGTGGCGGGGGGGGTCAGGGCAATCAGCCCCAGCATTTT.

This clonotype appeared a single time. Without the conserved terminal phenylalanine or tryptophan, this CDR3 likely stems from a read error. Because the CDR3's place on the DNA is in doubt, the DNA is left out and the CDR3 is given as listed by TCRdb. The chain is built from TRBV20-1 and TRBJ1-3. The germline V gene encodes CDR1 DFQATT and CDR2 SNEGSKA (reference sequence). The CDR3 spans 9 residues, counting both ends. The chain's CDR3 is CSARVGGGT.

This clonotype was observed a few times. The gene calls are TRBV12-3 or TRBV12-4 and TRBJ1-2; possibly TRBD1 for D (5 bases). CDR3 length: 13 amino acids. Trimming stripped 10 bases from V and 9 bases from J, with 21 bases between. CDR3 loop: CATGRGFLASYTF. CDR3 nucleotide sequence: TGTGCCACCGGTCGGGGGTTCTTAGCGAGCTACACCTTC.

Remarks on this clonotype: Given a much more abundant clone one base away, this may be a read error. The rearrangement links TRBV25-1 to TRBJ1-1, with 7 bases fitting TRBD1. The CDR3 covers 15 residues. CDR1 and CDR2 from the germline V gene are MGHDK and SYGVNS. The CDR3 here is CASSILTGFNTGAFF. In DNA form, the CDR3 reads TGTGCCAGCAGTATCCTGACAGGGTTCAACACTGGAGCTTTCTTT.

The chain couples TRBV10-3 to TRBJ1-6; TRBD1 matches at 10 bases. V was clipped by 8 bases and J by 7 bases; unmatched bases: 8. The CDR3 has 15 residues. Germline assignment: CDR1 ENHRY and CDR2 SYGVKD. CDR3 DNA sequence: TGTGCCATCGGGGGGACAGGGGAGAGAAATTCACCCCTCCACTTT. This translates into CAIGGTGERNSPLHF.

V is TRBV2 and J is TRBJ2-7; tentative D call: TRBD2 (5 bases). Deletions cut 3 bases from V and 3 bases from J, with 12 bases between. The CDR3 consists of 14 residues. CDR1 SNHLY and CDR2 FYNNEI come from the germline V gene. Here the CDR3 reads CASSEETNGYEQYF. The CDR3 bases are TGTGCCAGCAGTGAGGAGACTAATGGCTACGAGCAGTACTTC.

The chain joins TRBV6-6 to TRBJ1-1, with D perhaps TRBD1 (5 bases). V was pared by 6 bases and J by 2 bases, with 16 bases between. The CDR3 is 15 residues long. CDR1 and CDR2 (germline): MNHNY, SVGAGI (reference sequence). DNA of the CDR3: TGTGCCAGCAGGCGTCGCGGGGGGGAAAACACTGAAGCTTTCTTT. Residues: CASRRRGGENTEAFF.

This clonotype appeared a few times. CDR3 nucleotides: TGTGCCACCAGTGATTGGAACTACGAGCAGTACTTC. Encoded protein: CATSDWNYEQYF. The chain has TRBV24-1 and TRBJ2-7; D is ambiguous. Germline V gene sequence: CDR1 KGHDR, CDR2 SFDVKD. CDR3 length equals 12 residues. V gave up 2 bases and J gave up 3 bases, with 4 bases separating them.

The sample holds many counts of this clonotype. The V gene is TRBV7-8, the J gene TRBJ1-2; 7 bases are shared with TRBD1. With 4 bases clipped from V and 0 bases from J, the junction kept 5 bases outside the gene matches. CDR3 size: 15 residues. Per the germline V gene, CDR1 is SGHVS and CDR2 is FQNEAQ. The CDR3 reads CASSSDRLANYGYTF. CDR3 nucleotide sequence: TGTGCCAGCAGCTCGGACAGGCTAGCTAACTATGGCTACACCTTC.

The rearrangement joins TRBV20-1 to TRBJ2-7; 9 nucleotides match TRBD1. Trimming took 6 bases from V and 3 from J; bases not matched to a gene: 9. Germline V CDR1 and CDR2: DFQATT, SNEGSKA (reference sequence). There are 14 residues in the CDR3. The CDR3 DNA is TGCAGTGCCTCAACCGGGACAGGGTTCTACGAGCAGTACTTC. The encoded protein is CSASTGTGFYEQYF.

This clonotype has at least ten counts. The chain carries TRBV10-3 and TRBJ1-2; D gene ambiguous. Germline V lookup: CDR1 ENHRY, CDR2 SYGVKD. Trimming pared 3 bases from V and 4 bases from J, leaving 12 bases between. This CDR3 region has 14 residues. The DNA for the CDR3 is TGTGCCATCAGTGACGAGGGAATCACCTATGGCTACACCTTC. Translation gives CAISDEGITYGYTF.

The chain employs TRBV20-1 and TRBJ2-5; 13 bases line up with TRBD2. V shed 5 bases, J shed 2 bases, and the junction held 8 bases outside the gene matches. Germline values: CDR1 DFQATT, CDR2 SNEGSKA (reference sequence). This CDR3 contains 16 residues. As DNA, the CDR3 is TGCAGTGCTGCTAGCGGGACTAGCGGGATTCAAGAGACCCAGTACTTC. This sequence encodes CSAASGTSGIQETQYF.

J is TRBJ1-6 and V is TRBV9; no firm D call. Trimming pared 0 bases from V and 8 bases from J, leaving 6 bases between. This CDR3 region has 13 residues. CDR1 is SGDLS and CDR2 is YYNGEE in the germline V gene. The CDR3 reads CASSVGFDSPLHF. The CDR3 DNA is TGTGCCAGCAGCGTAGGGTTTGATTCACCCCTCCACTTT.

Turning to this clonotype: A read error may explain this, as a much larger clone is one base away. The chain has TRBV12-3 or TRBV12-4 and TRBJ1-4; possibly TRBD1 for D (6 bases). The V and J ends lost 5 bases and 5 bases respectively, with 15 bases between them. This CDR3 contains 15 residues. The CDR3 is CASSTQTGLNEKLFF. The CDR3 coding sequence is TGTGCCAGCAGTACCCAGACAGGTTTAAATGAAAAACTGTTTTTT.

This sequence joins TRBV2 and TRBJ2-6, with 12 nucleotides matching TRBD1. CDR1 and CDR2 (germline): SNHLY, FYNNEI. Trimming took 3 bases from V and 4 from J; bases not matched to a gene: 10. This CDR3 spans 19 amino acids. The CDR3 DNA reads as TGTGCCAGCAGTGAGCCGGGGGAGGGACAGGGGGCCGGGGCCAACGTCCTGACTTTC. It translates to CASSEPGEGQGAGANVLTF.

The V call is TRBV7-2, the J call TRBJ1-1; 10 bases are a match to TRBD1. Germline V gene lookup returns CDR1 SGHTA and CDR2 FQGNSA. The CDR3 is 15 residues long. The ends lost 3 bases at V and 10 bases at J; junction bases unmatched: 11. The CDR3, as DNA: TGTGCCAGCAGCTTGGGTTGGGACAGGGGAGGGAGAGCTTTCTTT. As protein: CASSLGWDRGGRAFF.

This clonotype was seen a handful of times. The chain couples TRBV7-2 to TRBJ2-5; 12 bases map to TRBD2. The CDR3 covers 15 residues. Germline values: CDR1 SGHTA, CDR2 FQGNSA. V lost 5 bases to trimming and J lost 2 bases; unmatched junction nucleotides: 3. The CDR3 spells CASSRLAGEQETQYF. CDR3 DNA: TGTGCCAGCAGCCGACTAGCGGGGGAACAAGAGACCCAGTACTTC.

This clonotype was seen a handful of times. CDR3 residues: CASSLGGQGVGYTF. The DNA of the CDR3 is TGCGCCAGCAGCTTGGGGGGACAGGGAGTTGGCTACACCTTC. This chain joins TRBV5-1 and TRBJ1-2; 9 bases are shared with TRBD1. Germline V CDR1 and CDR2: SGHRS, YFSETQ. V shed 0 bases, J shed 7 bases, and the junction held 4 bases outside the gene matches. The CDR3 is 14 amino acids.

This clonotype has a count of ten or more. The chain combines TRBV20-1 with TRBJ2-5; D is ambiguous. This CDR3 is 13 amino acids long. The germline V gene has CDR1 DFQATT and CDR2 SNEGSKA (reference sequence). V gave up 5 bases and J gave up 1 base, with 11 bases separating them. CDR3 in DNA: TGCAGTGCTGTACATAGTGGCCAAGAGACCCAGTACTTC. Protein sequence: CSAVHSGQETQYF.

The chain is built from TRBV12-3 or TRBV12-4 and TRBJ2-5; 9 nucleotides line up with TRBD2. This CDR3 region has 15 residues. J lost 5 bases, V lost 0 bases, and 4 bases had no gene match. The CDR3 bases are TGTGCCAGCAGTTTAGCAGGACTAGCGACCGAGACCCAGTACTTC. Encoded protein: CASSLAGLATETQYF.

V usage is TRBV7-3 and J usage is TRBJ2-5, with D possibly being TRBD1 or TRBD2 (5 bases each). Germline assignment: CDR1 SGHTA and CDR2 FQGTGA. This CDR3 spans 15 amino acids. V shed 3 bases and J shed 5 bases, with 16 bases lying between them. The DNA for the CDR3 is TGTGCCAGCAGCTTTGGGGCAGGGACGGGCGAGACCCAGTACTTC. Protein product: CASSFGAGTGETQYF.

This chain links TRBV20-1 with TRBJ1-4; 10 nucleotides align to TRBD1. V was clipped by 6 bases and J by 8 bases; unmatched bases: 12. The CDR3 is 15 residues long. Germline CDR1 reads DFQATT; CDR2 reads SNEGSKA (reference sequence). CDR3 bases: TGCAGTGCGCCCGAGGACAGGGGGTCGGACGAAAAACTGTTTTTT. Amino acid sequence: CSAPEDRGSDEKLFF.

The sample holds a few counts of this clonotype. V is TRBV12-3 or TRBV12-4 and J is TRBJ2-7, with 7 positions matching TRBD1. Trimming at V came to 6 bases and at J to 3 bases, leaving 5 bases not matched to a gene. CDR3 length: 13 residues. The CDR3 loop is CASRPGTDYEQYF. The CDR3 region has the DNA TGTGCCAGCAGACCGGGGACAGACTACGAGCAGTACTTC.

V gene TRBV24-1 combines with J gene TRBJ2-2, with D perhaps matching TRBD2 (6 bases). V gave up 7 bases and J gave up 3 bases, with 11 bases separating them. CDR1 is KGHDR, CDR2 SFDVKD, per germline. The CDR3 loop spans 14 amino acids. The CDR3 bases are TGTGCCACCAGGGTGGGGGGAGACACCGGGGAGCTGTTTTTT. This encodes CATRVGGDTGELFF.